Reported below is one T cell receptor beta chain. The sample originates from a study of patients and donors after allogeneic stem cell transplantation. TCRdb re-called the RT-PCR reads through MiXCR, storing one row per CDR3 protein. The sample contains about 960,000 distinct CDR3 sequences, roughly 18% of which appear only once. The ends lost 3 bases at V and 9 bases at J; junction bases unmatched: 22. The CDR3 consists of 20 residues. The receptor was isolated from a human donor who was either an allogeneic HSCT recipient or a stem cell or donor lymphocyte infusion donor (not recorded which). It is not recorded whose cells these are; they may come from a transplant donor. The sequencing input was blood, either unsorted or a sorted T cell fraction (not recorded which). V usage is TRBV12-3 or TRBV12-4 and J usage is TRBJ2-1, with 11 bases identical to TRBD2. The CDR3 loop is CASSFEGLGTSGNWFGEQFF. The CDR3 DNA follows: TGTGCCAGCAGTTTTGAAGGTTTGGGGACTAGCGGTAATTGGTTCGGTGAGCAGTTCTTC.